This record concerns one T cell receptor (beta chain) sequence. This CDR3 spans 12 amino acids. CDR1 is DFQATT, CDR2 SNEGSKA, per germline (reference sequence). After constant-region reverse-primer amplification, full-length variable regions underwent semi-nested PCR with Nested Universal Primer A. In TCRdb, the 5' RACE reads were re-called with MiXCR into one record per CDR3 protein. The top ten hold around 11% of the sample, which has about 11,000 distinct CDR3 sequences, 47% seen once. Sequenced input: tumor-infiltrating naive CD4+ T cells sorted from the breast tumor. Subset given: naive CD4+ T cells, CD4+CD45RA+CD25-. The chain uses TRBV20-1 and TRBJ2-1; 11 bases map to TRBD2. The origin of this receptor is a female donor with breast cancer. The CDR3 here is CRYLAGGGEQFF. The CDR3 bases are TGCAGATACCTAGCGGGAGGAGGTGAGCAGTTCTTC.